This record covers a single TCR beta chain. The antigen is undetermined. The sample comes from a study of shared clonotypes between healthy human individuals. Study-level results: Compared with clonotypes that all four donors shared, non-shared clonotypes had lower generation probabilities.

Genomic DNA of every subset was divided equally among multiple immunoSEQ plates. Sequencing used immunoSEQ multiplex PCR; TCRdb keeps in-frame clones, though not all of them. Among more than 2 million clones listed, about 94% were seen once. CD8 cells regarded as naive lacked CD45RO, were positively chosen for CCR7, and omitted terminally differentiated effector memory CD45RA+ cells. The sample comprised naive CD8+ T cells sorted from blood. The clonotype originates from a man between 18 and 35 years old in good health.

CDR3 amino acids: CASSEFGTVFGDTGELFF. CDR3 sequence (DNA): TGTGCCAGCAGTGAATTCGGGACAGTATTTGGGGACACCGGGGAGCTGTTTTTT. The chain carries TRBV25-1 and TRBJ2-2; 7 bases align to TRBD1. Germline CDR1 MGHDK, CDR2 SYGVNS. V lost 1 base to trimming and J lost 3 bases; unmatched junction nucleotides: 11. There are 18 residues in the CDR3.